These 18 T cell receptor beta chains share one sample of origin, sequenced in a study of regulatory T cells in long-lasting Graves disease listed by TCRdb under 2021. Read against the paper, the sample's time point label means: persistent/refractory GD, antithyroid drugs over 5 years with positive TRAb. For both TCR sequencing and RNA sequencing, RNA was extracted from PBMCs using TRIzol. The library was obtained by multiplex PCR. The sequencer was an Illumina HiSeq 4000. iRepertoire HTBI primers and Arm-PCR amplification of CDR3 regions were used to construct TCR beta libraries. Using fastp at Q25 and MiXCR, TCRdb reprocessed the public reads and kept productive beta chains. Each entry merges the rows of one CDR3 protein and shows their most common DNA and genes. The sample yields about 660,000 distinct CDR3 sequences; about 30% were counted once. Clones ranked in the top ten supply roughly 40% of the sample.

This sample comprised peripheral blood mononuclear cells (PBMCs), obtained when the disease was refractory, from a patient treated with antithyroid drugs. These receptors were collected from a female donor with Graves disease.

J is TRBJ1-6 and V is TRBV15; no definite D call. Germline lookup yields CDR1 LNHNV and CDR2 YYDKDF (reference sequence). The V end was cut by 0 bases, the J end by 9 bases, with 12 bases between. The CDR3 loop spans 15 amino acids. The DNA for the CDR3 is TGTGCCACCAGCAGAGATCCATTGAATACTTCACCCCTCCACTTT. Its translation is CATSRDPLNTSPLHF.

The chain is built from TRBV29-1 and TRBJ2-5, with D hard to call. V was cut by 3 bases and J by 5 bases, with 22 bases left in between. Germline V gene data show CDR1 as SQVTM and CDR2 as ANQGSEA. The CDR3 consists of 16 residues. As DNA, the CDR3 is TGCAGCGTTGAGACGCTTGACTCGTGGGCATGGGAGACCCAGTACTTC. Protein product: CSVETLDSWAWETQYF.

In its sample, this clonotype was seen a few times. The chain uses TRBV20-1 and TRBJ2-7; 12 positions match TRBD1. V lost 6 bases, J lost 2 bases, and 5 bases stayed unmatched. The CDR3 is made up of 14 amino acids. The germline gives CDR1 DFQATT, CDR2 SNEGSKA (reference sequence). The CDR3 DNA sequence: TGCAGTGCACCGGGACAGGGGGCAGCCTACGAGCAGTACTTC. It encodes CSAPGQGAAYEQYF.

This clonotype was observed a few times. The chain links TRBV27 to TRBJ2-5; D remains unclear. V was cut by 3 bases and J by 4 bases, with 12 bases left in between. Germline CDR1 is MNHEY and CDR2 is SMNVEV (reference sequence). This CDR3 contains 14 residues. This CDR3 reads CASSLGPAPETQYF. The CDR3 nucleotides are TGTGCCAGCAGTTTGGGTCCGGCTCCAGAGACCCAGTACTTC.

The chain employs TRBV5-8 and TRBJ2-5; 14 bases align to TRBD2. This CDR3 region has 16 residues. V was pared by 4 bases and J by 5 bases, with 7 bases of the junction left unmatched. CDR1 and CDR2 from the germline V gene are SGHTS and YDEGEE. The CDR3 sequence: CASSPRLAGGPETQYF. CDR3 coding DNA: TGTGCCAGCAGCCCTAGACTAGCGGGAGGGCCGGAGACCCAGTACTTC.

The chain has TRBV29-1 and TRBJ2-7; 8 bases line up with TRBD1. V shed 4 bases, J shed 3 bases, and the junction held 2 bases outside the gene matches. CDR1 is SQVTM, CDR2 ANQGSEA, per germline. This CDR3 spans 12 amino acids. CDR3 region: CSVGTGLYEQYF. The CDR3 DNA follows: TGCAGCGTTGGGACAGGGCTCTACGAGCAGTACTTC.

CDR3 nucleotide sequence: TGTGCCAGTAGTATAGTAGGGGGCCAAGAGACCCAGTACTTC. It codes for CASSIVGGQETQYF. The chain is built from TRBV19 and TRBJ2-5; perhaps TRBD1 as D (6 bases). CDR1 and CDR2 from the germline V gene are LNHDA and SQIVND (reference sequence). The CDR3 is 14 residues long. V gave up 1 base and J gave up 1 base, with 7 bases separating them.

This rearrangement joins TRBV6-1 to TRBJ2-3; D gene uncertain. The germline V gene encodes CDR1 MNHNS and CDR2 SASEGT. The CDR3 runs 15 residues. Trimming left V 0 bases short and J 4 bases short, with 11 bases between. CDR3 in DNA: TGTGCCAGCAGTGAAGCGCTTTCGGCCGCAGATACGCAGTATTTT. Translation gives CASSEALSAADTQYF.

The CDR3 protein is CAIKPGQGVNEQYF. DNA for the CDR3: TGTGCCATCAAACCGGGACAGGGGGTCAACGAGCAGTACTTC. The chain recombines TRBV10-3 with TRBJ2-7, with TRBD1 identical over 11 bases. Germline loops: CDR1 ENHRY, CDR2 SYGVKD. J was trimmed by 5 bases and V by 7 bases; bases with no gene match: 7. The CDR3 covers 14 residues.

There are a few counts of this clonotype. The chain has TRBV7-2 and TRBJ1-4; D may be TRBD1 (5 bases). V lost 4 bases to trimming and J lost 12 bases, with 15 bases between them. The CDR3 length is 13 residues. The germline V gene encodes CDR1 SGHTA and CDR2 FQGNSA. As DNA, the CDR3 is TGTGCCAGCAGCTCCAGGGTGCGTTTAGAACTGTTTTTT. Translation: CASSSRVRLELFF.

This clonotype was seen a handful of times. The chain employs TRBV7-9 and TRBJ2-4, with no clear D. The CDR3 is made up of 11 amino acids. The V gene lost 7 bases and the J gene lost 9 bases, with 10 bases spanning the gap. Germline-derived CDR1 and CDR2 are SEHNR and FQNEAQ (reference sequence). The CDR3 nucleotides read TGTGCCAGCACACCGTTAGGCATTCAGTACTTC. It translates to CASTPLGIQYF.

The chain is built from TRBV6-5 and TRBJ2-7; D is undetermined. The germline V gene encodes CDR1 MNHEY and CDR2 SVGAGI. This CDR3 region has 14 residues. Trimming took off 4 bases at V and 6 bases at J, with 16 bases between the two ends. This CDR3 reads CASSLSESRGEQYF. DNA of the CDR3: TGTGCCAGCAGTTTATCGGAAAGTCGAGGCGAGCAGTACTTC.

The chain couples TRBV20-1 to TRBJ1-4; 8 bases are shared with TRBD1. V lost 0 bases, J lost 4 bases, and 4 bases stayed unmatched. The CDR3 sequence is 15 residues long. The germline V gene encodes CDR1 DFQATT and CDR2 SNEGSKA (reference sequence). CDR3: CSARDPGQGNEKLFF. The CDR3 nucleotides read TGCAGTGCTAGAGACCCCGGACAGGGTAATGAAAAACTGTTTTTT.

CDR3 amino acids: CASSLGDPDSNQPQHF. For the CDR3, the DNA is TGTGCCAGCAGTTTAGGGGACCCAGATAGCAATCAGCCCCAGCATTTT. This chain links TRBV12-3 or TRBV12-4 with TRBJ1-5; weak D call: TRBD1 (5 bases). The CDR3 spans 16 residues. V dropped 1 base and J dropped 0 bases, with 10 bases sitting between them.

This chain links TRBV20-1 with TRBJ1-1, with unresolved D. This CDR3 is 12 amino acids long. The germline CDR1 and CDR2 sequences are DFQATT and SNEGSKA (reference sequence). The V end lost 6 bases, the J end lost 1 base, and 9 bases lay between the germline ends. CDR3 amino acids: CSAITGNTEAFF. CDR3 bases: TGCAGTGCCATTACTGGGAACACTGAAGCTTTCTTT.

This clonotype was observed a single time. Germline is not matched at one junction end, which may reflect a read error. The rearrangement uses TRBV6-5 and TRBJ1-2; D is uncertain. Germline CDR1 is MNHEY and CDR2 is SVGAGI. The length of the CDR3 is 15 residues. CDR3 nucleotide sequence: TGTGCCAGCAGTTACTCAGGCCGAGGGAACTATGGCTGCACCTTC. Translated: CASSYSGRGNYGCTF.

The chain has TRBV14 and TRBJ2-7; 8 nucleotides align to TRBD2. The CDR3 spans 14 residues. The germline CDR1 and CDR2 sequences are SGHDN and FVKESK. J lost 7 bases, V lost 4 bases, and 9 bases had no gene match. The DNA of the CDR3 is TGTGCCAGCAGCCGGGGGACTAGGGGTAATGAGCAGTACTTC. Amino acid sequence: CASSRGTRGNEQYF.

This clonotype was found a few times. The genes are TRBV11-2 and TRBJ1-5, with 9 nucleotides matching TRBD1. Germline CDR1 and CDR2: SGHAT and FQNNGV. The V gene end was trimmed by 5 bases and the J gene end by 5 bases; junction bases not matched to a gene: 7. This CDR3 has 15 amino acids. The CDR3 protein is CASSRTGQGYQPQHF. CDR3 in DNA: TGTGCCAGCAGCCGCACGGGACAGGGTTATCAGCCCCAGCATTTT. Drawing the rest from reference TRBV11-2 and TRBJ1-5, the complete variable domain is EAGVAQSPRYKIIEKRQSVAFWCNPISGHATLYWYQQILGQGPKLLIQFQNNGVVDDSQLPKDRFSAERLKGVDSTLKIQPAKLEDSAVYLCASSRTGQGYQPQHFGDGTRLSIL.